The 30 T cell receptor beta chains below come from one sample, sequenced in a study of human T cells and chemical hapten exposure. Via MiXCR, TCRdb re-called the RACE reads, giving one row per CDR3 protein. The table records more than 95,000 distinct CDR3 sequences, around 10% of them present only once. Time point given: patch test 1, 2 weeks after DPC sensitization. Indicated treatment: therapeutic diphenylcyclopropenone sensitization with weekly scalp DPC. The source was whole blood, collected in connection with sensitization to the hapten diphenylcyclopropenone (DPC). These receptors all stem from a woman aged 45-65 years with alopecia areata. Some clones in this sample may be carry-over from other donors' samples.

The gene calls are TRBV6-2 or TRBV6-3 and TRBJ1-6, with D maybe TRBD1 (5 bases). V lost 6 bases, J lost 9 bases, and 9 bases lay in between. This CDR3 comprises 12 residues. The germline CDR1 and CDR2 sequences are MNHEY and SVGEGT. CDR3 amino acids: CASRAQGSPLHF. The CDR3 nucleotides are TGTGCCAGCAGGGCTCAGGGTTCACCCCTCCACTTT.

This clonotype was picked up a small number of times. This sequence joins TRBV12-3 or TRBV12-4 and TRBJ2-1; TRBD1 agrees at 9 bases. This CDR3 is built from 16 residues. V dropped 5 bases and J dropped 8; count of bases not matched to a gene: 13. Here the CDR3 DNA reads TGTGCCAGCAGTGGACCCGGGACAGGGATATCCGATGAGCAGTTCTTC. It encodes CASSGPGTGISDEQFF.

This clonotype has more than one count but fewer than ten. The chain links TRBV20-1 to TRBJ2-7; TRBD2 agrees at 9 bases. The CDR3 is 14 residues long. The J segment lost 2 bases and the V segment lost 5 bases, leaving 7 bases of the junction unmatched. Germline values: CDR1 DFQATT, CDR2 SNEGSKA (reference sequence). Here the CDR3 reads CSAPGSGGPYEQYF. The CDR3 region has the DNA TGCAGTGCTCCCGGTAGCGGGGGACCCTACGAGCAGTACTTC.

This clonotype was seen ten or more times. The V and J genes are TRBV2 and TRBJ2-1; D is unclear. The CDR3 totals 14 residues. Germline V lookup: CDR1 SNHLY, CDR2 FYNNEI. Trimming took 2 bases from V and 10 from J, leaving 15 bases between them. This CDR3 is CASSETLSFSEQFF. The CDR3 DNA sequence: TGTGCCAGCAGTGAAACCCTCTCCTTTAGCGAGCAGTTCTTC.

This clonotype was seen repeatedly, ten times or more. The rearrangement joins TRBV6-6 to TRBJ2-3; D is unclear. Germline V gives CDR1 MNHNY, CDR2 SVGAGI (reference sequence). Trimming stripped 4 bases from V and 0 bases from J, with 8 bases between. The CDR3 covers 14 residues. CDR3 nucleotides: TGTGCCAGCAGTTTAAGGGCTAGCACAGATACGCAGTATTTT. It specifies CASSLRASTDTQYF.

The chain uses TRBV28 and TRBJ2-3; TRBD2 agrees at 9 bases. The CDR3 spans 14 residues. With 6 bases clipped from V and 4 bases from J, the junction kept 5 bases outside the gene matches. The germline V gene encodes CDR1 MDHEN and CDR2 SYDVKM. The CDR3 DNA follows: TGTGCCAGCAGGAGCGGGGGGACCCCAGATACGCAGTATTTT. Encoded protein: CASRSGGTPDTQYF.

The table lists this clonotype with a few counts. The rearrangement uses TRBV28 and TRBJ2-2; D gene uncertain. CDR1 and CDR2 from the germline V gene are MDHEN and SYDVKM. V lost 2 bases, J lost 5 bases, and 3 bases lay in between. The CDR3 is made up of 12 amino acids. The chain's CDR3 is CASSLRTGELFF. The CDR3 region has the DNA TGTGCCAGCAGTTTACGGACCGGGGAGCTGTTTTTT.

DNA of the CDR3: TGTGCCAGCAGCCAAGACTTACAGGGGGCGCAGCACACCTTC. Protein sequence: CASSQDLQGAQHTF. The rearrangement links TRBV3-2 to TRBJ1-2; TRBD1 was called by the table and not checked on the DNA. TRBV3-2 is assigned pseudogene status. The CDR3 length is 14 residues.

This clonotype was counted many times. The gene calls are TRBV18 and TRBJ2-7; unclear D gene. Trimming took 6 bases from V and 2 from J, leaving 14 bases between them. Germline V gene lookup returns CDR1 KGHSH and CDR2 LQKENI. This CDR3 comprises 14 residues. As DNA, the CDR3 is TGTGCCAGCTCGCAGCCCCCCTGGACCTACGAGCAGTACTTC. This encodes CASSQPPWTYEQYF.

As DNA, the CDR3 is TGTGCCAGCAGTTCCCTACGGGGTAGGGATGAGCAGTTCTTC. Protein sequence: CASSSLRGRDEQFF. The V gene is TRBV6-5, the J gene TRBJ2-1, with TRBD2 as a possible D gene (5 bases). V gave up 4 bases and J gave up 8 bases, with 15 bases separating them. This CDR3 spans 14 amino acids. Germline CDR1 MNHEY, CDR2 SVGAGI.

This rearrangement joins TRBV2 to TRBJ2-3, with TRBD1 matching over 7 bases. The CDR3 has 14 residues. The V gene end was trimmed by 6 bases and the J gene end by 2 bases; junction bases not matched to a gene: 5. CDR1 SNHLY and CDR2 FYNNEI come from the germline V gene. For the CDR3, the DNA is TGTGCCAGCAGAGTACAGGGGCCCACAGATACGCAGTATTTT. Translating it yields CASRVQGPTDTQYF. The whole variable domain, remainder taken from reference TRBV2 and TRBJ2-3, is EPEVTQTPSHQVTQMGQEVILRCVPISNHLYFYWYRQILGQKVEFLVSFYNNEISEKSEIFDDQFSVERPDGSNFTLKIRSTKLEDSAMYFCASRVQGPTDTQYFGPGTRLTVL.

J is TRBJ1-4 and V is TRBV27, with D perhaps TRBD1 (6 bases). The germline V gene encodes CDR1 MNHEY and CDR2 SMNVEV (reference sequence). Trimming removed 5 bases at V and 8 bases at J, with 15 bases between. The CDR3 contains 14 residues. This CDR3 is CASSTQGPPEKLFF. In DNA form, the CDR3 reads TGTGCCAGCAGTACCCAGGGGCCCCCCGAAAAACTGTTTTTT. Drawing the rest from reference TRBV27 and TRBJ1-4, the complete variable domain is EAQVTQNPRYLITVTGKKLTVTCSQNMNHEYMSWYRQDPGLGLRQIYYSMNVEVTDKGDVPEGYKVSRKEKRNFPLILESPSPNQTSLYFCASSTQGPPEKLFFGSGTQLSVL.

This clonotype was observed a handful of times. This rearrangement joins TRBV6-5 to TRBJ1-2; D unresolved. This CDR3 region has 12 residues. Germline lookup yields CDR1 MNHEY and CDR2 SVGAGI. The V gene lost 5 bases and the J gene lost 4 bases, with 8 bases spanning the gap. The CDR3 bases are TGTGCCAGCAGTCCAGACGGCTATGGCTACACCTTC. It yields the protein CASSPDGYGYTF.

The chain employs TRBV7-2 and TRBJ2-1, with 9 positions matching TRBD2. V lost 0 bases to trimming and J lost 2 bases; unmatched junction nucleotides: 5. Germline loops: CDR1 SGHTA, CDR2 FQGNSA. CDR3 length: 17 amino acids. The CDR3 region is CASSLALTSGPYNEQFF. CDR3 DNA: TGTGCCAGCAGCTTAGCGCTGACTAGCGGTCCCTACAATGAGCAGTTCTTC.

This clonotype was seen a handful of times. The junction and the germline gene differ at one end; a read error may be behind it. The DNA for the CDR3 is TGTGCCAGCAGCCCCCGACTAGAAATAGGCAGGCAGTACTTT. Translation: CASSPRLEIGRQYF. The rearrangement uses TRBV9 and TRBJ2-7, with D perhaps TRBD2 (6 bases). Per the germline V gene, CDR1 is SGDLS and CDR2 is YYNGEE. CDR3 size: 14 residues.

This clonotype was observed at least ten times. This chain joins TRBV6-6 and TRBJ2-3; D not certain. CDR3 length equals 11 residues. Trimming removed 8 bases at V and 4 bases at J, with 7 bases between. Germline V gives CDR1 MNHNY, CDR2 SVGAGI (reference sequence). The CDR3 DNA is TGTGCCAGCGCCCTGGCAGATACGCAGTATTTT. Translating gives CASALADTQYF.

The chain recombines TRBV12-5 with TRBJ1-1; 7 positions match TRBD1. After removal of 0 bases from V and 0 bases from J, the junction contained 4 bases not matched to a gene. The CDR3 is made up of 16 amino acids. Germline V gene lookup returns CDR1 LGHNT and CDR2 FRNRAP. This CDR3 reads CASGLVLGQLNTEAFF. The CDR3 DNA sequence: TGTGCTAGTGGTTTGGTCTTGGGACAGTTGAACACTGAAGCTTTCTTT. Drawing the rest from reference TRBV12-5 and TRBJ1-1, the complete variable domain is DARVTQTPRHKVTEMGQEVTMRCQPILGHNTVFWYRQTMMQGLELLAYFRNRAPLDDSGMPKDRFSAEMPDATLATLKIQPSEPRDSAVYFCASGLVLGQLNTEAFFGQGTRLTVV.

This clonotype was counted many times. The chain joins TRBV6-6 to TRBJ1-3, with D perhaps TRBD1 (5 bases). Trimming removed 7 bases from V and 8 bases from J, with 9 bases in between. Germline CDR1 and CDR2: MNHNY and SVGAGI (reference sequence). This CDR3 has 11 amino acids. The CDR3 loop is CASTLTDTIYF. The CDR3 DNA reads TGTGCCAGCACCCTGACAGACACCATATATTTT.

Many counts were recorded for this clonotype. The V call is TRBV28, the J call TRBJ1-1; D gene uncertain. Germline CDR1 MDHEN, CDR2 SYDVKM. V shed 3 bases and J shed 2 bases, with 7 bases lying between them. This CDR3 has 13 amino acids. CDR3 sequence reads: CASSLQANTEAFF. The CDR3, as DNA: TGTGCCAGCAGTTTGCAGGCTAACACTGAAGCTTTCTTT.

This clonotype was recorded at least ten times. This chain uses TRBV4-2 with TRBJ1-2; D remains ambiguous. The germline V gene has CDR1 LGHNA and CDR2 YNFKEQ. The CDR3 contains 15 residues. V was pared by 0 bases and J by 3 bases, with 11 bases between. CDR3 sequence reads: CASSQETPGYYGYTF. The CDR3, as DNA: TGTGCCAGCAGCCAAGAAACCCCGGGGTACTATGGCTACACCTTC.

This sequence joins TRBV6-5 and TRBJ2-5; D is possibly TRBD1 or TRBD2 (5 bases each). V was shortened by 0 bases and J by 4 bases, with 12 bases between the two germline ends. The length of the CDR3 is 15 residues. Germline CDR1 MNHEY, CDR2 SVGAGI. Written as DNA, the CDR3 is TGTGCCAGCAGTTACTCGACCCTGGGGACAGAGACCCAGTACTTC. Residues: CASSYSTLGTETQYF.

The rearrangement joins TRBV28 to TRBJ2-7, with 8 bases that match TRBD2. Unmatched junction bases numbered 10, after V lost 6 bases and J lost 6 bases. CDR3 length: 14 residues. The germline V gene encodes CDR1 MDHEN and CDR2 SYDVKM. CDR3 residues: CASSSGTSRIEQYF. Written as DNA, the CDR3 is TGTGCCAGCAGCTCCGGGACTAGTAGGATCGAGCAGTACTTC.

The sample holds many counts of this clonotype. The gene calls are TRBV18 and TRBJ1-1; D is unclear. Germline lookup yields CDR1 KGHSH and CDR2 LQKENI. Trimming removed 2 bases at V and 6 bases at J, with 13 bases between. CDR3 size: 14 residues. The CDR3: CASSPGELMAEAFF. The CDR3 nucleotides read TGTGCCAGCTCACCAGGGGAACTTATGGCTGAAGCTTTCTTT.

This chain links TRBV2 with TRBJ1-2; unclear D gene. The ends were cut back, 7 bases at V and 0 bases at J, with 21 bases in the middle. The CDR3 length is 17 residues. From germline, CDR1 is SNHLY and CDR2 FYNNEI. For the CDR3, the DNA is TGTGCCAGCACCAGCTTTTTGACCCCGGAGGCTAACTATGGCTACACCTTC. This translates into CASTSFLTPEANYGYTF.

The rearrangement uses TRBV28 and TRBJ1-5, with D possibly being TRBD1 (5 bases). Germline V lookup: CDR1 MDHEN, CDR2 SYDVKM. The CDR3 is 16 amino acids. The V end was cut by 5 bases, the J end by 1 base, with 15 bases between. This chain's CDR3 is CASSPHRRGSNQPQHF. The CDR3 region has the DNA TGTGCCAGCAGTCCCCACCGGAGGGGAAGCAATCAGCCCCAGCATTTT.

The CDR3 nucleotides read TGTGCCACCGGAGAAGGAGCCGGGGAGCTGTTTTTT. Protein sequence: CATGEGAGELFF. The gene calls are TRBV24-1 and TRBJ2-2; no clear D. The CDR3 is made up of 12 amino acids. Trimming took 9 bases from V and 6 from J, leaving 10 bases between them. Germline V gene lookup returns CDR1 KGHDR and CDR2 SFDVKD.

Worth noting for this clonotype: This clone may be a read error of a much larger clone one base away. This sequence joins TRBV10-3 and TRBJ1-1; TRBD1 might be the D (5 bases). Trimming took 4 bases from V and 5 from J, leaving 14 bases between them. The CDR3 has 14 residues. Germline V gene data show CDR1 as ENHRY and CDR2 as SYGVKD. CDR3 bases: TGTGCCATCAGTGTGGGGGGTGGTGAAACTGAAGCTTTCTTT. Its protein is CAISVGGGETEAFF.

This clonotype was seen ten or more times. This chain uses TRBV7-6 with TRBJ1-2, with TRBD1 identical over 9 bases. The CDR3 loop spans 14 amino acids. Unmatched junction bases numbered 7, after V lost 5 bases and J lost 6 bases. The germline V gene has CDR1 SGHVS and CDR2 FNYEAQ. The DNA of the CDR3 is TGTGCCAGCAGCAGGGGACAGGGTGGGGATGGCTACACCTTC. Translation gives CASSRGQGGDGYTF. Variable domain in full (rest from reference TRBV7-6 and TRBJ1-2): GAGVSQSPRYKVTKRGQDVALRCDPISGHVSLYWYRQALGQGPEFLTYFNYEAQQDKSGLPNDRFSAERPEGSISTLTIQRTEQRDSAMYRCASSRGQGGDGYTFGSGTRLTVV.

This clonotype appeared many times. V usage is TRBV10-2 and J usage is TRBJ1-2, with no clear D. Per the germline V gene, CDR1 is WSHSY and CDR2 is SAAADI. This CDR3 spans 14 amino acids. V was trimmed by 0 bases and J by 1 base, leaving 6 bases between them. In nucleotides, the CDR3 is TGCGCCAGCAGTGAGTCCGGGTTTAACTATGGCTACACCTTC. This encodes CASSESGFNYGYTF.

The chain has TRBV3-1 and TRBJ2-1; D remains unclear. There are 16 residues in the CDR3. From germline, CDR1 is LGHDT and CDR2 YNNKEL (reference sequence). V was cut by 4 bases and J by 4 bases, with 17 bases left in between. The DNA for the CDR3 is TGTGCCAGCAGCCCCCCGGACGGGCCAAGATACAATGAGCAGTTCTTC. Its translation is CASSPPDGPRYNEQFF.